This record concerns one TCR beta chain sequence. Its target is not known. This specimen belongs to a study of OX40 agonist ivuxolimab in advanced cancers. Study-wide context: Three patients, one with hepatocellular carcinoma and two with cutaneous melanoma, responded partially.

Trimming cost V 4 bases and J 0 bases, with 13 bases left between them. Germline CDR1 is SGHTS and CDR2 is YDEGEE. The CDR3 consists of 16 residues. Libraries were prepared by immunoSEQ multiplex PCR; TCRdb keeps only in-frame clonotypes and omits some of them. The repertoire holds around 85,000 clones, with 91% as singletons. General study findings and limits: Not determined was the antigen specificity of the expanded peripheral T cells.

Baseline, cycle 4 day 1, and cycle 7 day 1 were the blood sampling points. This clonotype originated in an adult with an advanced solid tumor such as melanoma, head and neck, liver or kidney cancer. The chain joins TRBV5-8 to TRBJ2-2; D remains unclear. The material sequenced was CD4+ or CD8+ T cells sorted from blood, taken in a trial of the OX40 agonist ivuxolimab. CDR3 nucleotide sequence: TGTGCCAGCAGCCCCCTTATTGGGGCGAACACCGGGGAGCTGTTTTTT. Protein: CASSPLIGANTGELFF.